Below, 2 T cell receptor beta chains from the same sample are listed, as sequenced in a study of OX40 agonist ivuxolimab in advanced cancers. Libraries were constructed by the immunoSEQ multiplex PCR assay. As stored in TCRdb, this immuneACCESS dataset retains in-frame rearrangements with V and J assigned. A fraction of the clones does not appear; measured against another copy, unresolved V genes explain less than half of the discrepancy, and the remainder lacks a known reason. The sample table contains roughly 45,000 clones; only one count was recorded for 88% of them. Less than 3.5% of the sample is taken by the ten largest. The sequencing here drew on CD4+ or CD8+ T cells sorted from blood, taken in a trial of the OX40 agonist ivuxolimab. The receptors stem from an adult with an advanced solid tumor such as melanoma, head and neck, liver or kidney cancer.

The chain joins TRBV5-6 to TRBJ1-1, with D possibly matching TRBD1 (5 bases). There are 15 residues in the CDR3. V was shortened by 4 bases and J by 3 bases, with 16 bases between the two germline ends. Germline assignment: CDR1 SGHDT and CDR2 YYEEEE. The CDR3 loop is CASSRDSWGDTEAFF. The CDR3 DNA sequence: TGTGCCAGCAGCCGGGATAGCTGGGGGGACACTGAAGCTTTCTTT.

This chain connects TRBV7-6 to TRBJ1-5; no definite D call. Looked up from germline, CDR1 is SGHVS and CDR2 is FNYEAQ. V was trimmed by 5 bases and J by 6 bases, leaving 11 bases between them. This CDR3 has 13 residues. CDR3 sequence: CASSIERSQPQHF. The DNA for the CDR3 is TGTGCCAGCAGCATTGAACGGAGTCAGCCCCAGCATTTT. The whole variable domain, remainder taken from reference TRBV7-6 and TRBJ1-5, is GAGVSQSPRYKVTKRGQDVALRCDPISGHVSLYWYRQALGQGPEFLTYFNYEAQQDKSGLPNDRFSAERPEGSISTLTIQRTEQRDSAMYRCASSIERSQPQHFGDGTRLSIL.